What follows are 15 T cell receptor beta chains derived from one specimen sequenced in a study of blood T cell repertoires in COVID-19. TCRdb keeps only in-frame clones here, not all; method: immunoSEQ multiplex PCR. The table lists a few hundred thousand clones, about four fifths of them singletons. Sequencing was done on a sample of PBMCs or T cells enriched from blood (not recorded which). The receptors here all came from a man aged 50 to 59 who had recovered from COVID-19.

The chain carries TRBV5-1 and TRBJ2-7; TRBD1 matches 11 bases. Germline V gives CDR1 SGHRS, CDR2 YFSETQ. The CDR3 sequence is 16 residues long. The V and J ends lost 3 bases and 5 bases, in that order; junction bases with no gene match: 10. The CDR3 here is CASSWLGGQGADEQYF. The DNA of the CDR3 is TGCGCCAGCAGCTGGCTTGGAGGACAGGGGGCGGACGAGCAGTACTTC.

The V call is TRBV27, the J call TRBJ2-3; maybe TRBD1 (6 bases). CDR3 length equals 14 residues. The germline V gene has CDR1 MNHEY and CDR2 SMNVEV (reference sequence). Trimming took 6 bases from V and 2 from J, leaving 12 bases between them. CDR3: CASRRGQYTDTQYF. CDR3 nucleotide sequence: TGTGCCAGCAGGCGAGGACAGTACACAGATACGCAGTATTTT.

The chain joins TRBV25-1 to TRBJ1-2; D gene ambiguous. CDR3 length: 13 amino acids. The germline V gene has CDR1 MGHDK and CDR2 SYGVNS. With 1 base removed from V and 8 bases from J, the gap between germline ends came to 11 bases. CDR3 coding DNA: TGTGCCAGCAGTGAATTACTGGCGGGAGGCTACACCTTC. Residues: CASSELLAGGYTF.

This sequence joins TRBV13 and TRBJ2-3; no clear D. V lost 5 bases to trimming and J lost 2 bases, with 5 bases between them. Germline V gene sequence: CDR1 PRHDT, CDR2 FYEKMQ (reference sequence). This CDR3 spans 12 amino acids. The CDR3 is CASSLYTDTQYF. The CDR3 DNA reads TGTGCCAGCAGCCTTTACACAGATACGCAGTATTTT.

This clone was detected only once. V usage is TRBV5-1 and J usage is TRBJ1-1, with 7 bases fitting TRBD1. The CDR3 has 17 amino acids. The ends lost 4 bases at V and 1 base at J; junction bases unmatched: 13. CDR1 and CDR2 (germline): SGHRS, YFSETQ. The CDR3 DNA follows: TGCGCCAGCAGCCGACAGGGATTCGATTATGCGAACACTGAAGCTTTCTTT. Translating gives CASSRQGFDYANTEAFF.

This rearrangement joins TRBV29-1 to TRBJ2-3; 7 bases agree with TRBD2. In germline, CDR1 is SQVTM, CDR2 ANQGSEA. Trimming cost V 8 bases and J 10 bases; bases outside gene matches: 12. This CDR3 spans 12 amino acids. The CDR3 loop reads CSTRTRLDAQYF. DNA for the CDR3: TGCAGCACACGGACTAGGTTGGATGCGCAGTATTTT.

The gene calls are TRBV4-1 and TRBJ2-7; weak D call: TRBD2 (6 bases). Germline values: CDR1 MGHRA, CDR2 YSYEKL. CDR3 length equals 17 residues. V was pared by 0 bases and J by 1 base, with 16 bases between. CDR3 coding DNA: TGCGCCAGCAGCCAAGACCCAGGAGTAGCGGCTTCCTACGAGCAGTACTTC. This gives the protein CASSQDPGVAASYEQYF.

The chain employs TRBV5-1 and TRBJ2-3; 10 bases match TRBD2. This CDR3 region has 17 residues. Germline-derived CDR1 and CDR2 are SGHRS and YFSETQ. The trim removed 4 bases at V and 1 base at J, leaving 9 bases unmatched. CDR3 residues: CASSRSGGARGTDTQYF. The CDR3 DNA reads TGCGCCAGCAGCCGCAGCGGGGGGGCTCGGGGCACAGATACGCAGTATTTT.

This chain links TRBV29-1 with TRBJ2-4; D call uncertain. CDR3 size: 13 residues. CDR1 and CDR2 from the germline V gene are SQVTM and ANQGSEA. V gave up 5 bases and J gave up 0 bases, with 8 bases separating them. CDR3 coding DNA: TGCAGCGTTCTGTCTCTAGCCAAAAACATTCAGTACTTC. Encoded protein: CSVLSLAKNIQYF.

The J gene is TRBJ2-1, the V gene TRBV3-1 (or the pseudogene TRBV3-2); the D is unclear. The CDR3 has 13 residues. Trimming removed 0 bases from V and 5 bases from J, with 5 bases in between. Germline CDR1 reads LGHDT; CDR2 reads YNNKEL (reference sequence). CDR3 sequence (DNA): TGTGCCAGCAGCCAAGACTCGGACAATGAGCAGTTCTTC. Its protein is CASSQDSDNEQFF.

The gene calls are TRBV19 and TRBJ1-1; TRBD1 matches 8 bases. The CDR3 totals 16 residues. The ends lost 6 bases at V and 1 base at J; junction bases unmatched: 10. CDR1 is LNHDA and CDR2 is SQIVND in the germline V gene (reference sequence). CDR3 sequence reads: CASSKNRGWENTEAFF. DNA of the CDR3: TGTGCCAGTAGCAAGAACAGGGGGTGGGAGAACACTGAAGCTTTCTTT.

The count of this clone is one. The chain uses TRBV11-2 and TRBJ2-3; tentatively, D is TRBD1 (6 bases). The V end lost 5 bases, the J end lost 2 bases, and 14 bases lay between the germline ends. Germline V gives CDR1 SGHAT, CDR2 FQNNGV. The CDR3 extends over 15 amino acids. The CDR3 DNA follows: TGTGCCAGCAGCCCAGGGGTACTACCCACAGATACGCAGTATTTT. Protein: CASSPGVLPTDTQYF.

This CDR3 is CASSVGPDSYGYTF. In DNA, the CDR3 is TGTGCCAGCAGCGTAGGGCCGGACAGCTATGGCTACACCTTC. The chain couples TRBV9 to TRBJ1-2; D perhaps matches TRBD1 (6 bases). The germline CDR1 and CDR2 sequences are SGDLS and YYNGEE. The CDR3 covers 14 residues. Trimming pared 0 bases from V and 4 bases from J, leaving 10 bases between. Combining the CDR3 with reference TRBV9 and TRBJ1-2 gives the whole variable domain DSGVTQTPKHLITATGQRVTLRCSPRSGDLSVYWYQQSLDQGLQFLIQYYNGEERAKGNILERFSAQQFPDLHSELNLSSLELGDSALYFCASSVGPDSYGYTFGSGTRLTVV.

The chain couples TRBV4-1 to TRBJ2-7; TRBD1 matches 7 bases. Germline CDR1 and CDR2: MGHRA and YSYEKL. V dropped 4 bases and J dropped 2; count of bases not matched to a gene: 5. This CDR3 contains 14 residues. DNA for the CDR3: TGCGCCAGCAGCCGCGACAGGGCCACCTACGAGCAGTACTTC. As protein: CASSRDRATYEQYF.

The rearrangement links TRBV29-1 to TRBJ2-7; no clear D. This CDR3 spans 12 amino acids. CDR1 and CDR2 from the germline V gene are SQVTM and ANQGSEA. Trimming took 5 bases from V and 7 from J, leaving 15 bases between them. The CDR3 loop is CSVIPGGSEQYF. CDR3 coding DNA: TGCAGCGTTATCCCAGGTGGCAGTGAGCAGTACTTC.